The 32 T cell receptor beta chains listed next were all sequenced from one sample in a study of cytomegalovirus exposure and HLA in healthy donors. Only in-frame clones appear in the TCRdb table, and some are missing; sequencing was by immunoSEQ multiplex PCR. The sample shows roughly 310,000 clones, around 90% of them seen only once. The sequenced material came from PBMCs. These receptors were collected from a man aged 30 to 39 in good health and CMV-seronegative.

This clone was detected a few times. This same CDR3 is encoded by further DNA sequences in the sample. The chain couples TRBV7-2 to TRBJ1-1; D not certain. V lost 1 base and J 1 base, leaving 4 bases between the germline ends. The CDR3 is 13 amino acids. Germline CDR1 SGHTA, CDR2 FQGNSA. The CDR3, as DNA: TGTGCCAGCAGCTTAGGGAGGAACACTGAAGCTTTCTTT. It translates to CASSLGRNTEAFF. Full variable domain (outside the CDR3, taken from reference TRBV7-2 and TRBJ1-1): GAGVSQSPSNKVTEKGKDVELRCDPISGHTALYWYRQSLGQGLEFLIYFQGNSAPDKSGLPSDRFSAERTGGSVSTLTIQRTQQEDSAVYLCASSLGRNTEAFFGQGTRLTVV.

V and J are TRBV30 and TRBJ2-7; tentative D call: TRBD1 (5 bases). CDR1 and CDR2 from the germline V gene are GTSNPN and SVGIG (reference sequence). Trimming left V 0 bases short and J 2 bases short, with 23 bases between. The CDR3 runs 18 residues. CDR3 coding DNA: TGTGCCTGGAGTGTACGCAGGGCTTCGAAAGTGTGGCCCTACGAGCAGTACTTC. Translated: CAWSVRRASKVWPYEQYF.

The chain couples TRBV27 to TRBJ2-3; 7 bases are shared with TRBD1. The germline V gene encodes CDR1 MNHEY and CDR2 SMNVEV (reference sequence). The CDR3 has 15 amino acids. Trimming at V came to 8 bases and at J to 1 base, leaving 9 bases not matched to a gene. CDR3 DNA sequence: TGTGCCAGCGGGGAGCGGACAGGACGCACAGATACGCAGTATTTT. Protein sequence: CASGERTGRTDTQYF.

V is TRBV29-1 and J is TRBJ1-4; D might be TRBD1 (6 bases). Trimming removed 6 bases from V and 0 bases from J, with 11 bases in between. Germline values: CDR1 SQVTM, CDR2 ANQGSEA. The CDR3 is 14 residues long. CDR3 in amino acids: CSVTGQPTNEKLFF. DNA for the CDR3: TGCAGCGTCACCGGACAGCCAACTAATGAAAAACTGTTTTTT.

This sequence joins TRBV12-5 and TRBJ1-2, with 10 positions matching TRBD1. The CDR3 length is 16 residues. Germline V gene sequence: CDR1 LGHNT, CDR2 FRNRAP. V shed 6 bases and J 2 bases; nucleotides not matched to a gene: 9. This chain's CDR3 is CASGRRSGQGNYGYTF. CDR3 in DNA: TGTGCTAGTGGCCGGCGCTCGGGACAGGGGAACTATGGCTACACCTTC.

This chain connects TRBV9 to TRBJ2-1; D is perhaps TRBD1 (5 bases). The CDR3 covers 13 residues. V lost 4 bases and J 9 bases, leaving 14 bases between the germline ends. Germline V gene lookup returns CDR1 SGDLS and CDR2 YYNGEE. The DNA for the CDR3 is TGTGCCAGCAGCTCACACACCACAGGTGAGCAGTTCTTC. Translation: CASSSHTTGEQFF.

This chain joins TRBV7-2 and TRBJ1-2; 8 bases fit TRBD1. V was clipped by 5 bases and J by 1 base; unmatched bases: 6. The length of the CDR3 is 15 residues. Germline assignment: CDR1 SGHTA and CDR2 FQGNSA. DNA of the CDR3: TGTGCCAGCAGCGTCGGGACAGGAAATAACTATGGCTACACCTTC. Translating it yields CASSVGTGNNYGYTF.

V is TRBV6-5 and J is TRBJ2-7; D is ambiguous. The CDR3 spans 11 residues. In germline, CDR1 is MNHEY, CDR2 SVGAGI. The V and J ends lost 6 bases and 4 bases respectively, with 7 bases between them. Here the CDR3 DNA reads TGTGCCAGCAGAGCCAATTACGAGCAGTACTTC. Translated, it gives CASRANYEQYF.

The V gene is TRBV11-3, the J gene TRBJ2-1; a possible D gene is TRBD1 (6 bases). V was shortened by 4 bases and J by 5 bases, with 15 bases between the two germline ends. Germline-derived CDR1 and CDR2 are SGHNT and YENEEA. The CDR3 sequence is 15 residues long. The CDR3 sequence is CASSSPTGSNNEQFF. CDR3 DNA: TGTGCCAGCAGCTCCCCGACAGGATCGAACAATGAGCAGTTCTTC.

The chain links TRBV7-2 to TRBJ2-5; 10 bases agree with TRBD2. V gave up 1 base and J gave up 7 bases; unmatched junction bases: 6. This CDR3 spans 15 amino acids. In germline, CDR1 is SGHTA, CDR2 FQGNSA. This CDR3 reads CASSLVTSGEGTQYF. For the CDR3, the DNA is TGTGCCAGCAGCTTAGTTACTAGCGGGGAGGGGACCCAGTACTTC.

V gene TRBV2 combines with J gene TRBJ1-5; possible D gene TRBD1, 5 bases. Trimming stripped 7 bases from V and 3 bases from J, with 13 bases between. The CDR3 runs 14 residues. Germline CDR1 is SNHLY and CDR2 is FYNNEI. CDR3: CASTSQGLNQPQHF. CDR3 coding DNA: TGTGCCAGCACTTCCCAGGGCCTCAATCAGCCCCAGCATTTT. Using reference TRBV2 and TRBJ1-5 for the parts outside the CDR3, the full variable domain is EPEVTQTPSHQVTQMGQEVILRCVPISNHLYFYWYRQILGQKVEFLVSFYNNEISEKSEIFDDQFSVERPDGSNFTLKIRSTKLEDSAMYFCASTSQGLNQPQHFGDGTRLSIL.

The genes are TRBV19 and TRBJ1-6; TRBD1 matches at 10 bases. The CDR3 length is 16 residues. CDR1 and CDR2 (germline): LNHDA, SQIVND (reference sequence). V lost 7 bases, J lost 8 bases, and 11 bases stayed unmatched. In DNA, the CDR3 is TGTGCCAGTAATAACCCCGGACAGGGGGGGGATTCACCCCTCCACTTT. This codes for CASNNPGQGGDSPLHF.

This chain uses TRBV11-2 with TRBJ2-7, with D unclear. With 5 bases removed from V and 4 bases from J, the gap between germline ends came to 12 bases. The CDR3 consists of 13 residues. The germline V gene encodes CDR1 SGHAT and CDR2 FQNNGV. CDR3 amino acids: CASSPLSRYEQYF. The CDR3 DNA sequence: TGTGCCAGCAGCCCCCTCTCGCGGTACGAGCAGTACTTC.

The rearrangement uses TRBV18 and TRBJ1-1; D gene unclear. The CDR3 is 13 residues long. Germline V gives CDR1 KGHSH, CDR2 LQKENI. V lost 6 bases and J lost 9, with 17 bases in between. This CDR3 reads CASSPASRTQAFF. The DNA for the CDR3 is TGTGCCAGCTCCCCCGCCAGCAGGACTCAAGCTTTCTTT.

The chain employs TRBV5-6 and TRBJ1-2; D remains unclear. Germline V CDR1 and CDR2: SGHDT, YYEEEE. The CDR3 loop spans 11 amino acids. Trimming left V 4 bases short and J 4 bases short, with 5 bases between. Here the CDR3 DNA reads TGTGCCAGCAGCCCCTGCTATGGCTACACCTTC. Translation gives CASSPCYGYTF.

The chain employs TRBV28 and TRBJ2-1; 8 nucleotides align to TRBD2. CDR1 is MDHEN, CDR2 SYDVKM, per germline. This CDR3 contains 16 residues. V lost 2 bases and J lost 6; bases outside the gene matches: 9. CDR3 sequence (DNA): TGTGCCAGCAGTTTAGCCCGGGGGGGCGTGGCCAATGAGCAGTTCTTC. Its translation: CASSLARGGVANEQFF.

The V and J genes are TRBV7-8 and TRBJ2-2; D not resolved. Germline V gene data show CDR1 as SGHVS and CDR2 as FQNEAQ. The CDR3 has 14 residues. Trimming took off 1 base at V and 10 bases at J, with 13 bases between the two ends. The CDR3 protein is CASSLVRASVELFF. The CDR3 DNA reads TGTGCCAGCAGCTTAGTTCGAGCGAGTGTGGAGCTGTTTTTT.

This chain links TRBV25-1 with TRBJ2-5; 8 bases match TRBD1. CDR3 length: 14 amino acids. The trim removed 6 bases at V and 5 bases at J, leaving 8 bases unmatched. The germline V gene has CDR1 MGHDK and CDR2 SYGVNS. DNA of the CDR3: TGTGCCAGCAGACTGACAGGGGATCCGGAGACCCAGTACTTC. Protein sequence: CASRLTGDPETQYF.

V and J are TRBV7-7 and TRBJ2-7; TRBD1 is a possible D gene (6 bases). Germline loops: CDR1 SSHAT, CDR2 FNYEAQ (reference sequence). Trimming removed 1 base at V and 2 bases at J, with 12 bases between. The CDR3 runs to 15 residues. The CDR3: CASSLGRGQTYEQYF. The CDR3 coding sequence is TGTGCCAGCAGCTTAGGACGCGGACAGACCTACGAGCAGTACTTC.

This chain connects TRBV19 to TRBJ1-5, with 8 nucleotides matching TRBD1. Germline assignment: CDR1 LNHDA and CDR2 SQIVND (reference sequence). The J segment lost 3 bases and the V segment lost 4 bases, leaving 5 bases of the junction unmatched. The CDR3 has 15 residues. CDR3 coding DNA: TGTGCCAGTAGTAATACAGGGGGTTTCAATCAGCCCCAGCATTTT. It specifies CASSNTGGFNQPQHF.

The V call is TRBV10-2, the J call TRBJ2-1, with D maybe TRBD2 (7 bases). The CDR3 spans 13 residues. Germline CDR1 WSHSY, CDR2 SAAADI. V lost 6 bases, J lost 9 bases, and 15 bases lay in between. CDR3 in amino acids: CASRPGGGVEQFF. Written as DNA, the CDR3 is TGCGCCAGCAGACCGGGGGGCGGGGTTGAGCAGTTCTTC.

V is TRBV5-1 and J is TRBJ2-2, with 10 bases lining up with TRBD1. The germline V gene encodes CDR1 SGHRS and CDR2 YFSETQ. This CDR3 is built from 16 residues. J lost 3 bases, V lost 1 base, and 3 bases had no gene match. Here the CDR3 DNA reads TGCGCCAGCAGCTTGCCTGGGACAGGGGACACCGGGGAGCTGTTTTTT. Translation: CASSLPGTGDTGELFF.

The chain has TRBV7-8 and TRBJ2-1, with a weak D call TRBD1 (6 bases). The CDR3 runs 12 residues. Looked up from germline, CDR1 is SGHVS and CDR2 is FQNEAQ. V gave up 2 bases and J gave up 7 bases, with 6 bases separating them. CDR3 sequence: CASSLQGNEQFF. CDR3 sequence (DNA): TGTGCCAGCAGCTTACAGGGGAATGAGCAGTTCTTC. Supplemented by reference TRBV7-8 and TRBJ2-1, the full variable domain reads GAGVSQSPRYKVAKRGQDVALRCDPISGHVSLFWYQQALGQGPEFLTYFQNEAQLDKSGLPSDRFFAERPEGSVSTLKIQRTQQEDSAVYLCASSLQGNEQFFGPGTRLTVL.

The rearrangement links TRBV19 to TRBJ1-1; no firm D call. CDR1 and CDR2 (germline): LNHDA, SQIVND (reference sequence). V was trimmed by 10 bases and J by 1 base, leaving 10 bases between them. The CDR3 is 12 residues long. The DNA of the CDR3 is TGTGCCACCCTTAGGAGGAACACTGAAGCTTTCTTT. It yields the protein CATLRRNTEAFF.

The genes are TRBV7-8 and TRBJ1-5; unclear D gene. Trimming removed 5 bases from V and 6 bases from J, with 8 bases in between. The CDR3 extends over 12 amino acids. Germline V lookup: CDR1 SGHVS, CDR2 FQNEAQ. CDR3 nucleotide sequence: TGTGCCAGCAGCCCATCTAGTCAGCCCCAGCATTTT. It translates to CASSPSSQPQHF.

Details on this clone: The sample carries other DNA sequences with the same CDR3. V gene TRBV9 combines with J gene TRBJ2-2; the D is unclear. With 4 bases removed from V and 2 bases from J, the gap between germline ends came to 3 bases. The germline CDR1 and CDR2 sequences are SGDLS and YYNGEE. The CDR3 length is 12 residues. The CDR3 protein is CASSQNTGELFF. The CDR3 DNA reads TGTGCCAGCAGCCAAAACACCGGGGAGCTGTTTTTT.

This chain joins TRBV5-1 and TRBJ1-2; 7 bases map to TRBD1. CDR1 and CDR2 from the germline V gene are SGHRS and YFSETQ. Trimming at V came to 1 base and at J to 3 bases, leaving 12 bases not matched to a gene. The CDR3 is 17 amino acids. In DNA, the CDR3 is TGCGCCAGCAGCTTGTCCGGAGGCAGGGGGATTGACTATGGCTACACCTTC. It is translated as CASSLSGGRGIDYGYTF.

The chain combines TRBV25-1 with TRBJ1-4; no firm D call. CDR3 length equals 14 residues. Germline-derived CDR1 and CDR2 are MGHDK and SYGVNS. Between the trimmed V and J ends, which lost 5 bases and 5 bases, there was a span of 12 bases. CDR3: CASSLTGWNEKLFF. In nucleotides, the CDR3 is TGTGCCAGCAGTCTAACGGGGTGGAATGAAAAACTGTTTTTT.

The rearrangement links TRBV11-2 to TRBJ1-2; 9 bases line up with TRBD1. The CDR3 is made up of 12 amino acids. Per germline, CDR1 SGHAT and CDR2 FQNNGV. Trimming removed 3 bases from V and 12 bases from J; junction bases left unmatched: 5. For the CDR3, the DNA is TGTGCCAGCAGCTTGAGGGACAGGGTTCACACCTTC. Translation: CASSLRDRVHTF. Complete variable domain (other parts from reference TRBV11-2 and TRBJ1-2): EAGVAQSPRYKIIEKRQSVAFWCNPISGHATLYWYQQILGQGPKLLIQFQNNGVVDDSQLPKDRFSAERLKGVDSTLKIQPAKLEDSAVYLCASSLRDRVHTFGSGTRLTVV.

J is TRBJ1-2 and V is TRBV6-5, with 8 bases that match TRBD1. After removal of 0 bases from V and 6 bases from J, the junction contained 9 bases not matched to a gene. CDR1 MNHEY and CDR2 SVGAGI come from the germline V gene. This CDR3 region has 16 residues. The CDR3 loop reads CASSYSMTGAPNGYTF. The CDR3 DNA sequence: TGTGCCAGCAGTTACTCTATGACAGGGGCACCGAATGGCTACACCTTC.

The V call is TRBV11-2, the J call TRBJ1-1; perhaps TRBD1 as D (6 bases). Germline V gene sequence: CDR1 SGHAT, CDR2 FQNNGV. The germline V and J ends were trimmed by 2 bases and 8 bases, with 15 bases remaining between them. The CDR3 is 14 residues long. The CDR3 sequence is CASSLPHRAQEAFF. DNA for the CDR3: TGTGCCAGCAGCTTACCACACAGGGCTCAGGAAGCTTTCTTT.

This clone has a single count. This sequence joins TRBV5-1 and TRBJ1-5; D gene uncertain. Trimming cost V 3 bases and J 4 bases, with 8 bases left between them. Germline assignment: CDR1 SGHRS and CDR2 YFSETQ. This CDR3 has 13 residues. The CDR3 region is CASSWEANQPQHF. The CDR3 nucleotides are TGCGCCAGCAGCTGGGAGGCGAATCAGCCCCAGCATTTT.